A single sample gave rise to the 17 T cell receptor beta chains below, sequenced in a study of blood T cell repertoires in COVID-19. Using immunoSEQ multiplex PCR, the repertoire was profiled, and TCRdb retains in-frame clones only, with some absent. The sample consists of around 260,000 clones, roughly 84% of them appearing once. Source material: peripheral blood. These receptors came from a human donor with COVID-19, enrolled during active disease. The donor label of this sample is uncertain.

Only one count was recorded for this clone. J is TRBJ2-1 and V is TRBV4-3; TRBD2 agrees at 9 bases. This CDR3 is built from 18 residues. Germline lookup yields CDR1 LGHNA and CDR2 YSLEER. The trim removed 3 bases at V and 5 bases at J, leaving 14 bases unmatched. The CDR3 sequence: CASSQRVSWLAGNNEQFF. The CDR3 coding sequence is TGCGCCAGCAGCCAGAGGGTGTCTTGGCTAGCGGGGAACAATGAGCAGTTCTTC.

For this clone: The junction departs from germline at one end; a sequencing error may be responsible. V and J are TRBV7-7 and TRBJ2-2; possibly TRBD2 for D (5 bases). Germline V lookup: CDR1 SSHAT, CDR2 FNYEAQ (reference sequence). There are 14 residues in the CDR3. The CDR3 protein is CASSLLRGPGELFF. The DNA for the CDR3 is TGTGCTAGCAGCCTCCTTCGGGGTCCCGGGGAGCTGTTTTTT.

The CDR3 loop reads CASSSPLGNEQFF. In DNA, the CDR3 is TGTGCCAGCAGCTCCCCACTAGGGAATGAGCAGTTCTTC. The chain joins TRBV11-3 to TRBJ2-1; possible D gene TRBD2, 5 bases. Trimming took 4 bases from V and 7 from J, leaving 11 bases between them. Germline V CDR1 and CDR2: SGHNT, YENEEA. The CDR3 runs 13 residues.

The chain couples TRBV6-2 or TRBV6-3 to TRBJ1-2, with TRBD1 identical over 10 bases. The germline V gene encodes CDR1 MNHEY and CDR2 SVGEGT. Germline trimming cut 4 bases from V and 8 bases from J; bases unmatched to any gene: 10. The CDR3 totals 15 residues. The DNA for the CDR3 is TGTGCCAGCAGTTTGCCCACGGGACAGGGGAGAGGCTACACCTTC. This sequence encodes CASSLPTGQGRGYTF.

The chain employs TRBV21-1 and TRBJ2-7; TRBD1 is taken as the D call from the table, unchecked against the DNA. TRBV21-1 is a pseudogene. CDR3 length equals 12 residues. The CDR3 spells CASYGQTYEQYF. In DNA form, the CDR3 reads TGTGCCAGCTACGGACAGACCTACGAGCAGTACTTC.

This chain links TRBV19 with TRBJ2-7; the D is unclear. Looked up from germline, CDR1 is LNHDA and CDR2 is SQIVND (reference sequence). V gave up 0 bases and J gave up 4 bases, with 7 bases separating them. CDR3 length: 13 amino acids. The CDR3 nucleotides are TGTGCCAGTAGTATAGACAGATCATACGAGCAGTACTTC. It translates to CASSIDRSYEQYF.

The CDR3 DNA sequence: TGTGCCAGCAGCCTATCGGGTGACAGGGTGAACACTGAAGCTTTCTTT. This gives the protein CASSLSGDRVNTEAFF. The chain uses TRBV3-1 (or the pseudogene TRBV3-2) and TRBJ1-1, with TRBD1 matching 7 bases. Germline CDR1 LGHDT, CDR2 YNNKEL (reference sequence). This CDR3 spans 16 amino acids. The junction had 8 bases not matched to a gene; V was cut back by 4 bases and J by 0 bases.

The V call is TRBV21-1, the J call TRBJ1-1. TRBV21-1 is given as a pseudogene. The CDR3 loop spans 16 amino acids. The CDR3 coding sequence is TGTGCCAGCAGCACCCATGGAGGGCCACTGGACACTGAAGCTTTCTTT. Translated, it gives CASSTHGGPLDTEAFF.

The chain combines TRBV28 with TRBJ1-1; D not resolved. V was clipped by 6 bases and J by 7 bases, with 15 bases between them. The CDR3 is 13 residues long. Per germline, CDR1 MDHEN and CDR2 SYDVKM. The CDR3: CASRTLPGGEAFF. In DNA form, the CDR3 reads TGTGCCAGCAGAACACTCCCGGGTGGTGAAGCTTTCTTT.

The V call is TRBV10-3, the J call TRBJ2-3; the match to TRBD1 covers 8 bases. Per the germline V gene, CDR1 is ENHRY and CDR2 is SYGVKD. V was clipped by 4 bases and J by 1 base; unmatched bases: 4. The CDR3 spans 15 residues. CDR3: CAISAGGIGTDTQYF. CDR3 nucleotide sequence: TGTGCCATCAGTGCAGGGGGCATCGGCACAGATACGCAGTATTTT.

The chain combines TRBV9 with TRBJ2-2; 7 nucleotides align to TRBD1. CDR1 and CDR2 (germline): SGDLS, YYNGEE. V shed 3 bases, J shed 4 bases, and the junction held 9 bases outside the gene matches. This CDR3 contains 16 residues. In DNA form, the CDR3 reads TGTGCCAGCAGCGGGAGACAGGGTTTGGGCACCGGGGAGCTGTTTTTT. Translation gives CASSGRQGLGTGELFF.

The chain has TRBV19 and TRBJ2-7; maybe TRBD1 (5 bases). Germline lookup yields CDR1 LNHDA and CDR2 SQIVND (reference sequence). V lost 5 bases and J lost 2, with 13 bases in between. The CDR3 totals 14 residues. The CDR3: CASSYRPGPYEQYF. The DNA of the CDR3 is TGTGCCAGTAGTTACAGGCCCGGTCCCTACGAGCAGTACTTC. The variable domain in full, with the rest retrieved from reference TRBV19 and TRBJ2-7, is DGGITQSPKYLFRKEGQNVTLSCEQNLNHDAMYWYRQDPGQGLRLIYYSQIVNDFQKGDIAEGYSVSREKKESFPLTVTSAQKNPTAFYLCASSYRPGPYEQYFGPGTRLTVT.

A remark on this clone: The junction does not match germline at one end; this may be a read error. CDR3 in DNA: TGTGCTAGCAGCTTAGGAACAGGGGACACCGGGGAGCTGTTTTTT. It yields the protein CASSLGTGDTGELFF. The gene calls are TRBV7-7 and TRBJ2-2; 7 bases align to TRBD1. CDR3 size: 15 residues. Germline CDR1 and CDR2: SSHAT and FNYEAQ (reference sequence).

A remark on this clone: Different DNA sequences within this sample yield the same CDR3. The chain is built from TRBV5-4 and TRBJ2-7, with TRBD2 matching over 10 bases. Germline V CDR1 and CDR2: SGHNT, YYREEE (reference sequence). This CDR3 contains 14 residues. The V gene end was trimmed by 2 bases and the J gene end by 3 bases; junction bases not matched to a gene: 2. The CDR3 coding sequence is TGTGCCAGCAGCTTAAAGCGGGAGGGCTACGAGCAGTACTTC. Protein sequence: CASSLKREGYEQYF. The full variable domain, its missing parts supplied by reference TRBV5-4 and TRBJ2-7, is ETGVTQSPTHLIKTRGQQVTLRCSSQSGHNTVSWYQQALGQGPQFIFQYYREEENGRGNFPPRFSGLQFPNYSSELNVNALELDDSALYLCASSLKREGYEQYFGPGTRLTVT.

J is TRBJ2-7 and V is TRBV6-5, with 7 positions matching TRBD1. The CDR3 extends over 13 amino acids. V shed 5 bases, J shed 4 bases, and the junction held 5 bases outside the gene matches. Germline V lookup: CDR1 MNHEY, CDR2 SVGAGI. The CDR3 sequence: CASSHRGGYEQYF. CDR3 in DNA: TGTGCCAGCAGTCACAGGGGCGGGTACGAGCAGTACTTC.

This clone appeared a single time. The chain joins TRBV5-1 to TRBJ1-1; 7 bases are shared with TRBD1. This CDR3 is built from 15 residues. Germline lookup yields CDR1 SGHRS and CDR2 YFSETQ. V dropped 4 bases and J dropped 7; count of bases not matched to a gene: 13. DNA for the CDR3: TGCGCCAGCAGCATGCAACAGGGGCAAGTCGGTGAAGCTTTCTTT. Its translation: CASSMQQGQVGEAFF.

The chain is built from TRBV27 and TRBJ2-1; D possibly corresponds to TRBD2 (6 bases). V lost 6 bases and J lost 4, with 16 bases in between. This CDR3 region has 15 residues. Germline values: CDR1 MNHEY, CDR2 SMNVEV (reference sequence). CDR3 residues: CASSRLSGGYNEQFF. The DNA for the CDR3 is TGTGCCAGCAGCCGTCTCTCCGGGGGATACAATGAGCAGTTCTTC.